The present TCR beta chain was sequenced within a study of post-analysis software for immune sequencing data. Study-wide results and limits: Roughly 5 TRBV segments (TRBV5-6, TRBV5-1 and TRBV20-1 among them) occurred more frequently in patients than in controls. When the samples were clustered directly with F measure, those that had been prepared in the same batch showed strong co-clustering.

Of note for this clonotype: Antigen unknown.

The germline V gene has CDR1 ENHRY and CDR2 SYGVKD. The CDR3 extends over 14 amino acids. V gave up 4 bases and J gave up 7 bases; unmatched junction bases: 7. Unique-molecular-identifier-tagged TCR beta cDNA libraries were used. The T cell input of about 1 to 10 million gave about 500,000 cDNA molecules. MiXCR, applied by TCRdb to the PCR reads, yields one record per CDR3 protein. This sample has some 700,000 distinct CDR3 sequences; about 60% occur once, and the top ten carry 10% to 12%. The sequencing sample was made of blood. This sequence joins TRBV10-3 and TRBJ2-1, with 7 bases lining up with TRBD2. The receptor's source is a girl aged 2-10 years with multiple sclerosis. The CDR3 sequence: CAISVGREGNEQFF. The CDR3 DNA is TGTGCCATCAGTGTGGGCAGGGAGGGAAATGAGCAGTTCTTC.